The 24 T cell receptor beta chains listed next were all sequenced from one sample in a study of blood T cell repertoires in COVID-19. Clones were sequenced by immunoSEQ multiplex PCR, and TCRdb holds only the in-frame ones, with some missing. The table has approximately 130,000 clones, about 77% seen once; the top ten hold about a fifth. Sequencing was carried out using peripheral blood. These receptors were obtained from a man aged 80 or over with acute or convalescent COVID-19.

The V call is TRBV30, the J call TRBJ1-3; no clear D. The CDR3 spans 13 residues. Trimming left V 0 bases short and J 2 bases short, with 5 bases between. The germline CDR1 and CDR2 sequences are GTSNPN and SVGIG (reference sequence). CDR3 DNA: TGTGCCTGGAGTGTACTTCCTGGAAACACCATATATTTT. Translating it yields CAWSVLPGNTIYF.

The chain joins TRBV6-6 to TRBJ2-1; 12 bases align to TRBD2. Trimming cost V 5 bases and J 6 bases; bases outside gene matches: 11. Per the germline V gene, CDR1 is MNHNY and CDR2 is SVGAGI (reference sequence). This CDR3 comprises 17 residues. The CDR3 region is CASSPLAGGPVSNEQFF. CDR3 DNA: TGTGCCAGCAGTCCCCTAGCGGGGGGGCCTGTGAGCAATGAGCAGTTCTTC.

The sample holds one count of this clone. J is TRBJ2-7 and V is TRBV5-5; no firm D call. Germline CDR1 is SGHKS and CDR2 is YYEKEE (reference sequence). V lost 4 bases, J lost 2 bases, and 13 bases lay in between. This CDR3 is built from 14 residues. The CDR3 spells CASSAATVAYEQYF. The CDR3 region has the DNA TGTGCCAGCAGCGCGGCGACGGTGGCCTACGAGCAGTACTTC.

CDR3 region: CASSPDKQETQYF. The CDR3 DNA reads as TGTGCCAGCAGCCCGGACAAACAAGAGACCCAGTACTTC. The chain recombines TRBV7-9 with TRBJ2-5, with D possibly matching TRBD1 (5 bases). The V gene's germline CDR1 is SEHNR and CDR2 FQNEAQ (reference sequence). This CDR3 has 13 residues. V was cut by 5 bases and J by 2 bases, with 9 bases left in between.

J is TRBJ1-5 and V is TRBV30; 10 bases line up with TRBD1. Germline values: CDR1 GTSNPN, CDR2 SVGIG (reference sequence). The ends lost 0 bases at V and 3 bases at J; junction bases unmatched: 17. The CDR3 totals 20 residues. CDR3 loop: CAWSVLRSDRGIRNNQPQHF. The CDR3 DNA is TGTGCCTGGAGTGTACTAAGGTCGGACAGGGGGATTCGGAACAATCAGCCCCAGCATTTT.

The chain uses TRBV4-2 and TRBJ2-1; 10 bases map to TRBD1. Germline V gene data show CDR1 as LGHNA and CDR2 as YNFKEQ. After removal of 3 bases from V and 7 bases from J, the junction contained 6 bases not matched to a gene. The CDR3 spans 15 residues. As DNA, the CDR3 is TGTGCCAGCAGCCAGACAGGGGGCGCGGGGAATGAGCAGTTCTTC. Its translation: CASSQTGGAGNEQFF.

The V and J genes are TRBV4-2 and TRBJ1-2; 9 bases align to TRBD1. V lost 1 base, J lost 6 bases, and 0 bases stayed unmatched. The germline V gene has CDR1 LGHNA and CDR2 YNFKEQ. The CDR3 loop spans 13 amino acids. In nucleotides, the CDR3 is TGTGCCAGCAGCCAAGGACAGGGGGATGGCTACACCTTC. Its protein is CASSQGQGDGYTF.

V usage is TRBV19 and J usage is TRBJ2-1; 7 bases map to TRBD2. CDR3 length: 16 residues. Germline trimming cut 4 bases from V and 0 bases from J; bases unmatched to any gene: 6. Germline V gene sequence: CDR1 LNHDA, CDR2 SQIVND (reference sequence). CDR3 sequence reads: CASSTYGGSSYNEQFF. The CDR3 DNA reads as TGTGCCAGTAGTACTTACGGGGGGAGCTCCTACAATGAGCAGTTCTTC.

This clone was recorded only once. CDR3 protein: CASSGEFYGYTF. The CDR3 coding sequence is TGTGCCAGCAGCGGCGAATTCTATGGCTACACCTTC. This chain joins TRBV9 and TRBJ1-2; unclear D gene. There are 12 residues in the CDR3. CDR1 SGDLS and CDR2 YYNGEE come from the germline V gene. V was trimmed by 3 bases and J by 4 bases, leaving 7 bases between them.

This clone has just one count. The DNA for the CDR3 is TGTGCCAGCAGCCACAGTAAAGCGGCGCCGCTCGAGCAGTACTTC. Its translation is CASSHSKAAPLEQYF. The rearrangement joins TRBV3-1 (or the pseudogene TRBV3-2) to TRBJ2-7, with a weak D call TRBD2 (5 bases). The V and J ends lost 3 bases and 6 bases respectively, with 18 bases between them. Germline assignment: CDR1 LGHDT and CDR2 YNNKEL (reference sequence). The CDR3 is made up of 15 amino acids.

CDR3 nucleotides: TGTGCCAGCAGCTTAGGTCCCGGGAACTATGGCTACACCTTC. Translation gives CASSLGPGNYGYTF. The gene calls are TRBV11-2 and TRBJ1-2, with unresolved D. There are 14 residues in the CDR3. Germline V gene sequence: CDR1 SGHAT, CDR2 FQNNGV. Trimming stripped 1 base from V and 2 bases from J, with 8 bases between.

The J gene is TRBJ2-7, the V gene TRBV5-6, with 11 bases that match TRBD1. CDR1 SGHDT and CDR2 YYEEEE come from the germline V gene. The CDR3 covers 15 residues. Trimming at V came to 2 bases and at J to 6 bases, leaving 7 bases not matched to a gene. The CDR3 sequence is CASSFTRTGGGEQYF. For the CDR3, the DNA is TGTGCCAGCAGCTTCACTCGGACAGGGGGCGGCGAGCAGTACTTC. The full variable domain, with the rest looked up from reference TRBV5-6 and TRBJ2-7, is DAGVTQSPTHLIKTRGQQVTLRCSPKSGHDTVSWYQQALGQGPQFIFQYYEEEERQRGNFPDRFSGHQFPNYSSELNVNALLLGDSALYLCASSFTRTGGGEQYFGPGTRLTVT.

This clone has only one observation. This chain links TRBV6-1 with TRBJ2-5; D remains unclear. This CDR3 is built from 13 residues. Germline V lookup: CDR1 MNHNS, CDR2 SASEGT. The V end was cut by 2 bases, the J end by 5 bases, with 9 bases between. The CDR3 DNA sequence: TGTGCCAGCAGTGAAACAGTCCGGGAGACCCAGTACTTC. Its translation: CASSETVRETQYF.

This rearrangement joins TRBV28 to TRBJ1-2; 11 positions agree with TRBD1. CDR3 length: 17 residues. Per germline, CDR1 MDHEN and CDR2 SYDVKM. With 3 bases clipped from V and 3 bases from J, the junction kept 9 bases outside the gene matches. The CDR3 DNA sequence: TGTGCCAGCAGTTTTCCCGGACAGGGGGCCACAGACTATGGCTACACCTTC. This gives the protein CASSFPGQGATDYGYTF.

The chain joins TRBV5-1 to TRBJ2-3, with 10 bases lining up with TRBD2. Germline CDR1 SGHRS, CDR2 YFSETQ. The CDR3 extends over 16 amino acids. V gave up 0 bases and J gave up 1 base; unmatched junction bases: 2. The CDR3 reads CASSLVGTSGTDTQYF. CDR3 in DNA: TGCGCCAGCAGCTTGGTAGGGACTAGCGGCACAGATACGCAGTATTTT.

This clone was detected once. This sequence joins TRBV11-3 and TRBJ2-3; D perhaps matches TRBD1 (6 bases). The germline V gene has CDR1 SGHNT and CDR2 YENEEA. The CDR3 extends over 15 amino acids. The V end was cut by 6 bases, the J end by 3 bases, with 16 bases between. Here the CDR3 reads CASSRGGMGTDTQYF. The CDR3 DNA reads TGTGCCAGCAGTAGAGGGGGTATGGGAACAGATACGCAGTATTTT. The full variable domain, with the rest looked up from reference TRBV11-3 and TRBJ2-3, is EAGVVQSPRYKIIEKKQPVAFWCNPISGHNTLYWYLQNLGQGPELLIRYENEEAVDDSQLPKDRFSAERLKGVDSTLKIQPAELGDSAVYLCASSRGGMGTDTQYFGPGTRLTVL.

The CDR3 DNA is TGTGCCAGCAGCGCCGGGACAGCCCTATACGAGCAGTACTTC. This codes for CASSAGTALYEQYF. V gene TRBV28 combines with J gene TRBJ2-7; 7 nucleotides agree with TRBD1. Per the germline V gene, CDR1 is MDHEN and CDR2 is SYDVKM. CDR3 length equals 14 residues. The V segment lost 6 bases and the J segment 4 bases; nucleotides outside the gene matches: 9.

V gene TRBV2 combines with J gene TRBJ2-5, with 10 bases that match TRBD1. The CDR3 contains 16 residues. Per the germline V gene, CDR1 is SNHLY and CDR2 is FYNNEI. The V segment lost 8 bases and the J segment 5 bases; nucleotides outside the gene matches: 14. CDR3 in amino acids: CASQAFPGQGLETQYF. CDR3 nucleotide sequence: TGTGCCAGCCAAGCCTTTCCGGGACAGGGGTTGGAGACCCAGTACTTC.

J is TRBJ1-1 and V is TRBV3-1 (or the pseudogene TRBV3-2); 10 positions agree with TRBD1. The germline CDR1 and CDR2 sequences are LGHDT and YNNKEL (reference sequence). V shed 10 bases, J shed 0 bases, and the junction held 5 bases outside the gene matches. The CDR3 covers 14 residues. CDR3 sequence (DNA): TGTGCCACGGCGGACAGGGGGTTGAACACTGAAGCTTTCTTT. Residues: CATADRGLNTEAFF.

The gene calls are TRBV7-8 and TRBJ1-5; possibly TRBD1 for D (6 bases). The V gene lost 2 bases and the J gene lost 4 bases, with 9 bases spanning the gap. The CDR3 extends over 14 amino acids. Germline V gene lookup returns CDR1 SGHVS and CDR2 FQNEAQ. CDR3 nucleotide sequence: TGTGCCAGCAGCTTAAATACAGGGAATCAGCCCCAGCATTTT. Protein product: CASSLNTGNQPQHF.

The table lists this clone with a few counts. The rearrangement uses TRBV5-4 and TRBJ2-7; TRBD1 aligns across 7 bases. The CDR3 covers 14 residues. The V and J ends lost 0 bases and 6 bases, in that order; junction bases with no gene match: 6. From germline, CDR1 is SGHNT and CDR2 YYREEE (reference sequence). The CDR3 spells CASSLAGTEIEQYF. The CDR3 bases are TGTGCCAGCAGCTTGGCAGGGACAGAGATCGAGCAGTACTTC.

This chain uses TRBV5-1 with TRBJ1-5; D gene ambiguous. The length of the CDR3 is 15 residues. V lost 0 bases and J lost 6, with 13 bases in between. Germline CDR1 reads SGHRS; CDR2 reads YFSETQ. The CDR3: CASSLDATRGQPQHF. CDR3 nucleotide sequence: TGCGCCAGCAGCTTGGATGCCACCCGCGGTCAGCCCCAGCATTTT.

The rearrangement links TRBV11-2 to TRBJ2-3, with D possibly matching TRBD2 (5 bases). Trimming left V 0 bases short and J 10 bases short, with 20 bases between. Germline V gives CDR1 SGHAT, CDR2 FQNNGV. The CDR3 loop spans 16 amino acids. CDR3 residues: CASSLELRARGISQYF. The CDR3 coding sequence is TGTGCCAGCAGCTTAGAGTTGAGGGCCCGAGGGATTTCGCAGTATTTT.

The rearrangement joins TRBV5-1 to TRBJ2-2; TRBD1 matches 8 bases. V was clipped by 4 bases and J by 5 bases; unmatched bases: 7. Germline V lookup: CDR1 SGHRS, CDR2 YFSETQ. The CDR3 runs to 15 residues. Here the CDR3 reads CASSPRTGITGELFF. The DNA of the CDR3 is TGCGCCAGCAGCCCCAGGACAGGGATTACCGGGGAGCTGTTTTTT.